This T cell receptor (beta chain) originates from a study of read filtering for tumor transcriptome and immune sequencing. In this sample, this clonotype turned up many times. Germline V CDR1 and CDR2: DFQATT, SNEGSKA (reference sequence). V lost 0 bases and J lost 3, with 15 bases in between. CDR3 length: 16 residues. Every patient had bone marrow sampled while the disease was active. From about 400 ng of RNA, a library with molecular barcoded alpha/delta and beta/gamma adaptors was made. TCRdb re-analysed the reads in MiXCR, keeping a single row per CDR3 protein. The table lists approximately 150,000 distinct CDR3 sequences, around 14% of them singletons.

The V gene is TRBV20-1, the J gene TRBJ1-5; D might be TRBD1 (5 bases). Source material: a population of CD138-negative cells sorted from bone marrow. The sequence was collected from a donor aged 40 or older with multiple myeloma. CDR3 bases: TGCAGTGCTAGAGATCGCCGGGACTCAAACAATCAGCCCCAGCATTTT. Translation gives CSARDRRDSNNQPQHF.